Below are 9 T cell receptor beta chains sequenced from a single sample in a study of technical replicates of blood from a few donors. Sequencing used immunoSEQ multiplex PCR; TCRdb keeps in-frame clones, though not all of them. Of around 72,000 clones listed, 90% to 95% are singletons. Material: T cells isolated from PBMCs. All receptors come from a human donor in good health. Some clones in this sample may be carry-over from other donors' samples.

The V and J genes are TRBV4-2 and TRBJ1-2; a possible D gene is TRBD1 (6 bases). The CDR3 has 16 residues. CDR1 LGHNA and CDR2 YNFKEQ come from the germline V gene. V was trimmed by 1 base and J by 2 bases, leaving 14 bases between them. The CDR3 DNA reads TGTGCCAGCAGCCAAGTACAAGGGGGATCAAACTATGGCTACACCTTC. It translates to CASSQVQGGSNYGYTF.

This clone was seen just once. The chain uses TRBV5-1 and TRBJ1-5, with D possibly TRBD1 on 6 matching bases. There are 15 residues in the CDR3. The V gene's germline CDR1 is SGHRS and CDR2 YFSETQ. The germline V and J ends were trimmed by 0 bases and 1 base, with 8 bases remaining between them. CDR3 residues: CASSLGTDSNQPQHF. The DNA of the CDR3 is TGCGCCAGCAGCTTGGGGACAGACAGCAATCAGCCCCAGCATTTT.

The chain links TRBV19 to TRBJ1-1; D unresolved. The CDR3 covers 16 residues. V was shortened by 5 bases and J by 1 base, with 17 bases between the two germline ends. Germline V gene lookup returns CDR1 LNHDA and CDR2 SQIVND (reference sequence). The CDR3 bases are TGTGCCAGTAGTCCCTCCGGGGAGGGAGCGAACACTGAAGCTTTCTTT. Protein: CASSPSGEGANTEAFF.

The chain uses TRBV14 and TRBJ2-3; D is perhaps TRBD2 (6 bases). The CDR3 length is 13 residues. Germline V gives CDR1 SGHDN, CDR2 FVKESK. Trimming took off 3 bases at V and 6 bases at J, with 10 bases between the two ends. The CDR3 DNA follows: TGTGCCAGCAGCCAGGGGGGTTTGGATACGCAGTATTTT. Its protein product is CASSQGGLDTQYF.

The chain uses TRBV18 and TRBJ2-1, with 11 bases identical to TRBD2. Germline lookup yields CDR1 KGHSH and CDR2 LQKENI. The CDR3 extends over 17 amino acids. V gave up 8 bases and J gave up 8 bases; unmatched junction bases: 17. CDR3 bases: TGTGCCAGCACCAGAACTAGCGGGAGCCAACTGTCCGATGAGCAGTTCTTC. This codes for CASTRTSGSQLSDEQFF.

The chain combines TRBV7-6 with TRBJ1-5; D ambiguous. Germline loops: CDR1 SGHVS, CDR2 FNYEAQ. The CDR3 extends over 16 amino acids. V dropped 5 bases and J dropped 0 bases, with 14 bases sitting between them. This CDR3 is CASSPREESSNQPQHF. Written as DNA, the CDR3 is TGTGCCAGCAGCCCACGCGAGGAAAGTAGCAATCAGCCCCAGCATTTT.

The V and J genes are TRBV5-1 and TRBJ2-7; TRBD1 matches at 7 bases. The CDR3 totals 16 residues. Germline loops: CDR1 SGHRS, CDR2 YFSETQ. V dropped 4 bases and J dropped 0; count of bases not matched to a gene: 10. CDR3 nucleotide sequence: TGCGCCAGCAGCCCACAAGGGGGCTCATACTCCTACGAGCAGTACTTC. Its translation: CASSPQGGSYSYEQYF.

This chain links TRBV19 with TRBJ2-5; D gene unclear. V shed 5 bases and J shed 0 bases, with 10 bases lying between them. In germline, CDR1 is LNHDA, CDR2 SQIVND (reference sequence). The CDR3 totals 14 residues. The CDR3, as DNA: TGTGCCAGTAGTTTTCACACCAACCAAGAGACCCAGTACTTC. Its translation: CASSFHTNQETQYF.

J is TRBJ1-1 and V is TRBV5-1; the D gene is possibly TRBD1 (6 bases). Germline CDR1 and CDR2: SGHRS and YFSETQ. The CDR3 sequence is 16 residues long. Trimming took off 2 bases at V and 0 bases at J, with 14 bases between the two ends. DNA of the CDR3: TGCGCCAGCAGCTTCGCGACAGGTCCTATGAACACTGAAGCTTTCTTT. This codes for CASSFATGPMNTEAFF.